This T cell receptor beta chain is from a study of blood T cells in healthy people across ages. Regarding the study as a whole: Changes in expanded clonotypes were possibly confounded, as the CMV status of donors was unknown.

Trimming cost V 3 bases and J 7 bases; bases outside gene matches: 12. The CDR3 length is 14 residues. Germline CDR1 DFQATT, CDR2 SNEGSKA (reference sequence). Primers used in a second PCR of about 7 to 11 cycles were a sample-barcoded 5' primer and a J-beta primer mix. Each of the cDNA molecules was tagged by a template-switch adaptor with 12 random nucleotides. MiXCR was run by TCRdb on the 5' RACE reads, yielding one entry per CDR3 protein. Here the sample spans over a million distinct CDR3 sequences, approximately 43% being singletons. Remarks on this clonotype: The antigen is undetermined.

The origin of this receptor is a woman aged 18 to 35 in good health. The sample comprised blood. The rearrangement links TRBV20-1 to TRBJ2-7; 7 bases match TRBD2. The CDR3 spells CSASWLADYNEQYF. The CDR3 DNA follows: TGCAGTGCTAGTTGGCTAGCGGATTACAATGAGCAGTACTTC.